Detailed here is one T cell receptor (beta chain). The antigen is undetermined. From germline, CDR1 is SGDLS and CDR2 YYNGEE. V shed 6 bases and J shed 3 bases, with 13 bases lying between them. This CDR3 is 13 amino acids long. The sample belongs to a study of cytomegalovirus exposure and HLA in healthy donors. General observations from the study: Common viral pathogens were later found to be apparently linked to several of the most significant clusters. Most subjects had HLA-A and HLA-B alleles reportedly predicted accurately by TCR beta sequences. Certain indistinguishable V segments, among them TRBV6-2 and TRBV6-3, were excluded.

In the PCR, 60 Vbeta and 13 Jbeta primers were used. TCRdb's copy holds only in-frame clones and misses some; the assay was immunoSEQ multiplex PCR. The table records roughly 170,000 clones, 80% of them present only once. The chain is built from TRBV9 and TRBJ2-7, with D possibly matching TRBD2 (6 bases). The material sequenced was PBMCs. This clonotype was obtained from a boy aged 5-17 years in good health and CMV-seronegative. In DNA, the CDR3 is TGTGCCAGCAACCCTGACGGGAGCTACGAGCAGTACTTC. The encoded protein is CASNPDGSYEQYF.